This TCR beta chain was sequenced in a study of identical twins. The study's findings and limits: Conclusions rested on cross-sectional statistics rather than following the same donors. With abundant cord blood beta clonotypes, insertions were fewer; memory repertoires showed no such pattern.

CDR1 and CDR2 (germline): LNHDA, SQIVND (reference sequence). The CDR3 spans 14 residues. The germline V and J ends were trimmed by 5 bases and 2 bases, with 13 bases remaining between them. A few counts support this clonotype. Its antigen is still unknown. Each donor (without exception) was a healthy Caucasian. MiXCR, applied by TCRdb to the 5' RACE reads, yields one record per CDR3 protein. The sample comprises a few hundred thousand distinct CDR3 sequences, around 8% of which are singletons, and around 3% rests with the top ten. In addition, the sample was reused for a study of yellow fever vaccine responses in identical twins.

The chain employs TRBV19 and TRBJ2-7; weak D call: TRBD1 (6 bases). The TCR was taken from a woman between 18 and 29 years old in good health. The sequencing sample was made of CD8+ T cells sorted from blood. CDR3 region: CASSPGGGTYEQYF. The CDR3 region has the DNA TGTGCCAGTAGTCCTGGGGGCGGAACCTACGAGCAGTACTTC.